Listed below are T cell receptor beta chains from one sample, sequenced in a study of identical twins. TCRdb re-called the 5' RACE reads with MiXCR, one entry per CDR3 protein. Among 600,000 to 700,000 distinct CDR3 sequences listed, around 20% were seen once. A further study also used this sample, focusing on T cells expressing NK-cell markers.

Source material: PBMCs. All receptors derive from a woman between 18 and 29 years old in good health. The CDR3 runs from the conserved cysteine through the conserved F or W. Fields, in order: V gene, J gene, D gene, clone size, CDR3 protein, CDR3 DNA. A D gene is named only where the DNA matches it firmly. Clone size is given for some rows only: seen once, a few or many times, or a class if the clone is expanded.

>TRBV20-1|TRBJ2-5|TRBD2|NA
CSARDLAGVRQETQYF
TGCAGTGCTAGAGACTTAGCGGGAGTGCGCCAAGAGACCCAGTACTTC
>TRBV25-1|TRBJ2-3|TRBD2|few
CASSTRLAGATDTQYF
TGTGCCAGCAGTACGCGGCTAGCGGGAGCCACAGATACGCAGTATTTT
>TRBV20-1|TRBJ2-7|NA|NA
CSARVSGPAYEQYF
TGCAGTGCTAGAGTGAGTGGGCCGGCCTACGAGCAGTACTTC
>TRBV10-3|TRBJ2-1|TRBD2|few
CAISGGSGSVDEQFF
TGTGCCATCAGTGGAGGTAGCGGGAGCGTCGATGAGCAGTTCTTC
>TRBV27|TRBJ2-7|TRBD1|NA
CASRGQGYYEQYF
TGTGCCAGCAGGGGACAGGGGTACTACGAGCAGTACTTC
>TRBV29-1|TRBJ2-7|TRBD2|NA
CSVGPTSGSYEQYF
TGCAGCGTCGGCCCTACTAGCGGGAGTTACGAGCAGTACTTC
>TRBV12-3/TRBV12-4|TRBJ2-2|NA|NA
CASSPWTVNTGELFF
TGTGCCAGCAGCCCCTGGACAGTCAACACCGGGGAGCTGTTTTTT
>TRBV15|TRBJ1-4|NA|many
CATSRQGSGEKLFF
TGTGCCACCAGCAGACAGGGTTCGGGTGAAAAACTGTTTTTT
>TRBV9|TRBJ1-1|TRBD1|many
CASSEQGAREAEAFF
TGTGCCAGCAGCGAACAGGGGGCGCGTGAGGCTGAAGCTTTCTTT
>TRBV20-1|TRBJ1-5|NA|NA
CSAVMAGGNQPQHF
TGCAGTGCTGTAATGGCGGGCGGCAATCAGCCCCAGCATTTT
>TRBV9|TRBJ2-1|NA|few
CASSVSGVYNEQFF
TGTGCCAGCAGCGTTTCCGGAGTCTACAATGAGCAGTTCTTC
>TRBV5-1|TRBJ1-4|TRBD1|few
CASMTGLDEKLFF
TGCGCCAGCATGACAGGGTTGGATGAAAAACTGTTTTTT
>TRBV4-3|TRBJ2-7|NA|few
CASSQEFRYEQYF
TGCGCCAGCAGCCAAGAATTCCGGTACGAGCAGTACTTC
>TRBV19|TRBJ2-1|TRBD2|few
CASKAGGEQFF
TGTGCCAGTAAAGCGGGAGGGGAGCAGTTCTTC
>TRBV11-2|TRBJ2-5|NA|NA
CASSKMRLSGAETQYF
TGTGCCAGCAGTAAGATGCGGCTTTCCGGGGCGGAGACCCAGTACTTC
>TRBV4-3|TRBJ2-7|NA|NA
CASSQTAFSSYEQYF
TGCGCCAGCAGCCAAACAGCGTTTAGCTCCTACGAGCAGTACTTC
>TRBV5-1|TRBJ1-5|TRBD1|many
CASSPGTGSNQPQHF
TGCGCCAGCAGCCCCGGGACAGGGAGCAATCAGCCCCAGCATTTT
>TRBV5-1|TRBJ2-4|NA|NA
CASSLEPGDIQYF
TGCGCCAGCAGCTTGGAACCAGGGGACATTCAGTACTTC
>TRBV20-1|TRBJ2-4|NA|few
CSARDAQGLKNIQYF
TGCAGTGCTAGAGATGCCCAGGGCCTTAAAAACATTCAGTACTTC
>TRBV12-3/TRBV12-4|TRBJ2-3|TRBD2|few
CASSFLLAGNPDTQYF
TGTGCCAGCAGTTTTCTCCTAGCGGGGAATCCAGATACGCAGTATTTT
>TRBV6-5|TRBJ1-6|TRBD1|few
CASSTDRGNSPLHF
TGTGCCAGCAGTACCGACAGGGGGAATTCACCCCTCCACTTT
>TRBV5-6|TRBJ1-1|NA|few
CASSWMNTEAFF
TGTGCCAGCAGCTGGATGAACACTGAAGCTTTCTTT
>TRBV27|TRBJ1-2|NA|few
CASSSRGAYYGYTF
TGTGCCAGCAGTTCCCGGGGGGCTTACTATGGCTACACCTTC
>TRBV12-3/TRBV12-4|TRBJ2-1|NA|NA
CASNLALSSYNEQFF
TGTGCCAGCAACCTAGCGTTAAGCTCCTACAATGAGCAGTTCTTC
>TRBV29-1|TRBJ2-1|TRBD2|few
CSVGTSDSGSYNEQFF
TGCAGCGTTGGCACTAGCGATTCGGGCTCCTACAATGAGCAGTTCTTC
>TRBV20-1|TRBJ1-3|NA|few
CSARLHLGHTIYF
TGCAGTGCTAGATTACATCTGGGTCACACCATATATTTT
>TRBV5-1|TRBJ2-1|NA|many
CASSRQGGGTYNEQFF
TGCGCCAGCAGCCGGCAGGGGGGGGGAACCTACAATGAGCAGTTCTTC
>TRBV20-1|TRBJ2-2|TRBD2|many
CSARSVTSGNTGELFF
TGCAGTGCTAGATCAGTGACTAGCGGCAACACCGGGGAGCTGTTTTTT
>TRBV20-1|TRBJ2-3|NA|NA
CSVPSFRTQYF
TGCAGTGTTCCTAGCTTTCGTACGCAGTATTTT
>TRBV7-9|TRBJ2-3|TRBD2|NA
CASSSRTSEDTQYF
TGTGCCAGCAGCTCCAGGACTAGCGAGGATACGCAGTATTTT
>TRBV20-1|TRBJ2-3|NA|many
CSASGTWADTQYF
TGCAGTGCTAGCGGGACCTGGGCGGATACGCAGTATTTT
>TRBV20-1|TRBJ1-6|NA|NA
CSATPGDSPLHF
TGCAGTGCTACCCCCGGGGATTCACCCCTCCACTTT
>TRBV30|TRBJ1-1|NA|few
CAWSGRTEAFF
TGTGCCTGGAGTGGCAGGACTGAAGCTTTCTTT
>TRBV6-2/TRBV6-3|TRBJ1-1|NA|few
CASSFGEMITTEAFF
TGTGCCAGCAGTTTTGGGGAGATGATAACAACTGAAGCTTTCTTT
>TRBV5-1|TRBJ1-4|NA|few
CASSSTGRYEKLFF
TGCGCCAGCAGCTCTACCGGGAGATATGAAAAACTGTTTTTT
>TRBV7-9|TRBJ2-7|NA|NA
CASSLSSGYYEQYF
TGTGCCAGCAGCTTAAGTTCAGGGTACTACGAGCAGTACTTC
>TRBV20-1|TRBJ2-7|TRBD1|NA
CSAREGTGGAEQYF
TGCAGTGCTAGAGAGGGGACAGGGGGCGCCGAGCAGTACTTC
>TRBV10-3|TRBJ2-5|NA|many
CAISERQPPYQETQYF
TGTGCCATCAGTGAGAGGCAGCCCCCGTACCAAGAGACCCAGTACTTC
>TRBV7-9|TRBJ1-3|NA|few
CASSLQAGNTIYF
TGTGCCAGCAGCTTACAGGCTGGAAACACCATATATTTT
>TRBV3-1|TRBJ2-7|TRBD2|NA
CASSQDIAGNPYEQYF
TGTGCCAGCAGCCAGGACATAGCGGGGAATCCCTACGAGCAGTACTTC
>TRBV25-1|TRBJ2-1|NA|NA
CASSEYLGSRYNEQFF
TGTGCCAGCAGTGAATATTTAGGATCACGCTACAATGAGCAGTTCTTC
>TRBV29-1|TRBJ2-7|TRBD1|few
CSVAVKDRGREQYF
TGCAGCGTTGCTGTTAAGGACAGGGGACGCGAGCAGTACTTC